The clone carrying this TCR beta chain was observed a handful of times. Its specificity is not known. TCRdb reanalysed the reads using MiXCR and keeps one entry per CDR3 protein. The sample lists more than 150,000 distinct CDR3 sequences, roughly 18% occurring once. The CDR3 spans 17 residues. Germline lookup yields CDR1 MNHNY and CDR2 SVGAGI (reference sequence). Trimming pared 6 bases from V and 0 bases from J, leaving 19 bases between. This record belongs to a study of T cell repertoires in cytomegalovirus infection. About the study: It can be stated that public TCR beta signatures indicated CMV infection as well as a matching HLA type. The study's findings and limits: Totalled public TCR beta family frequency picked out people who carried CMV plus the relevant HLA. Ex vivo responses were dominated by HLA-C-restricted CMV-specific TCR beta clonotypes.

The sequenced sample was CD8+ T cells from PBMCs. This chain joins TRBV6-6 and TRBJ2-3; possibly TRBD2 for D (7 bases). This clonotype originated in a human donor in good health (CMV status not recorded). Some clones in this sample may be carry-over from other donors' samples. This CDR3 is CASRGWGGLESTDTQYF. The CDR3 DNA sequence: TGTGCCAGCAGAGGATGGGGGGGGCTAGAAAGCACAGATACGCAGTATTTT.